A selection of T cell receptor beta chains follows, all from one sample in a study of beta chain features in type 1 diabetes. Here immunoSEQ multiplex PCR was the method, and the copy in TCRdb shows in-frame clones only, minus some. The table shows about 160,000 clones, with almost 65% occurring only once. The specimen sequenced was naive CD4+ T cells from blood. The receptors were gathered from a man aged 30 to 45 with type 1 diabetes. CDR3s include the opening cysteine and the closing phenylalanine or tryptophan. Fields, in order: V gene, D gene, clone size, J gene, CDR3 DNA, CDR3 protein. D genes are given only for firm matches. Size is omitted from some rows. Given values are once, few, many or a class for expanded clones.

TRBV4-3	TRBD1	NA	TRBJ2-2	TGCGCCAGCAGCCAAGAGACAGGGTCGGCCGGGGAGCTGTTTTTT	CASSQETGSAGELFF
TRBV25-1	NA	few	TRBJ2-7	TGTGCCACCGGACAGACCTACGAGCAGTACTTC	CATGQTYEQYF
TRBV11-2	NA	NA	TRBJ2-3	TGTGCCAGCAGCAGCGGTGGTACGCAGTATTTT	CASSSGGTQYF
TRBV4-1	NA	NA	TRBJ1-4	TGCGCCAGCAGCCAACCCGGCCAGGGGTTATCTAATGAAAAACTGTTTTTT	CASSQPGQGLSNEKLFF
TRBV19	NA	NA	TRBJ2-7	TGTGCCAGTAGTATAACTGGGTCCGCCTACGAGCAGTACTTC	CASSITGSAYEQYF
TRBV7-2	NA	NA	TRBJ2-2	TGTGCCAGCAGCTTCACGGGGGCCACCACCGGGGAGCTGTTTTTT	CASSFTGATTGELFF
TRBV7-2	NA	NA	TRBJ2-7	TGTGCCAGCAGCCACAGGTGGGGCGAGCAGTACTTC	CASSHRWGEQYF
TRBV5-6	NA	NA	TRBJ2-1	TGTGCCAGCAGCTTATCGAAGACCGGAGTAACCAATGAGCAGTTCTTC	CASSLSKTGVTNEQFF
TRBV27	NA	NA	TRBJ2-2	TGTGCCAGCAGTTTAGGGGTCGGGGAGCTGTTTTTT	CASSLGVGELFF
TRBV11-2	NA	once	TRBJ2-1	TGTGCCAGCAGCCTTGGGAATCTCGCCTACAATGAGCAGTTCTTC	CASSLGNLAYNEQFF
TRBV28	NA	few	TRBJ2-5	TGTGCCAGCACGATCGAAGAGACCCAGTACTTC	CASTIEETQYF
TRBV7-6	NA	NA	TRBJ2-2	TGTGCCAGCAGCTTAGCGGCAGGGTCGAACACCGGGGAGCTGTTTTTT	CASSLAAGSNTGELFF
TRBV29-1	TRBD2	NA	TRBJ2-7	TGCAGCGTAGGGACTATTTACGAGCAGTACTTC	CSVGTIYEQYF
TRBV29-1	TRBD1	few	TRBJ2-3	TGCAGCGTTGAGGACAGGATGGGGACAGATACGCAGTATTTT	CSVEDRMGTDTQYF
TRBV10-3	TRBD2	NA	TRBJ2-5	TGTGCCATTAGTAGCGGGGAAGAGACCCAGTACTTC	CAISSGEETQYF
TRBV7-2	NA	NA	TRBJ2-1	TGTGCCAGCAGCCCAAGACTAACCGGAGAGCGTCGGCAGTTCTTC	CASSPRLTGERRQFF
TRBV18	NA	NA	TRBJ1-6	TGTGCCAGCTCACCCGAACAGGGAGGCCCTCGGCCCCTCCACTTT	CASSPEQGGPRPLHF
TRBV9	NA	few	TRBJ1-2	TGTGCCAGCAGCCCACTGGGGGAGCCCTATGGCTACACCTTC	CASSPLGEPYGYTF
TRBV28	NA	few	TRBJ2-7	TGTGCCAGCGTGGGGAGCTCCTACGAGCAGTACTTC	CASVGSSYEQYF
TRBV29-1	NA	NA	TRBJ2-3	TGCAGCGTTAGGGAGCCCACAGATACGCAGTATTTT	CSVREPTDTQYF
TRBV4-3	NA	NA	TRBJ2-3	TGCGCCAGCAGCCTGACCTTCCGAATAATCGATACGCAGTATTTT	CASSLTFRIIDTQYF
TRBV29-1	NA	few	TRBJ1-2	TGCAGCGTTGTAGGACTGGTAGAGTTTGGCTACACCTTC	CSVVGLVEFGYTF
TRBV7-9	NA	few	TRBJ2-1	TGTGCCAGCAGCTCTCGTGACAATGAGCAGTTCTTC	CASSSRDNEQFF
TRBV29-1	NA	few	TRBJ2-7	TGCAGCGTTGACGCAACAACAGGGTATGACGAGCAGTACTTC	CSVDATTGYDEQYF
TRBV5-1	TRBD2	once	TRBJ2-5	TGCGCCAGCAGCTTGGAAAAGACTAGCGGAGGACAAGAGACCCAGTACTTC	CASSLEKTSGGQETQYF
TRBV28	NA	few	TRBJ2-3	TGTGCCAGCAGTTATGGCGGCACAGATACGCAGTATTTT	CASSYGGTDTQYF
TRBV4-3	NA	NA	TRBJ1-2	TGCGCCAGCAGCCAAGAGCCAGGACCTAACTATGGCTACACCTTC	CASSQEPGPNYGYTF
TRBV9	NA	NA	TRBJ2-7	TGTGCCAGCAGCGGCCGGGGGAAGCGAGACGAGCAGTACTTC	CASSGRGKRDEQYF
TRBV29-1	NA	few	TRBJ2-6	TGCAGCGTCCTACAGGTCCCCTCTGGGGCCAACGTCCTGACTTTC	CSVLQVPSGANVLTF
TRBV9	NA	NA	TRBJ1-1	TGTGCCAGCAGCGTAGTGGCGGGGGACACTGAAGCTTTCTTT	CASSVVAGDTEAFF
TRBV7-9	TRBD1	NA	TRBJ1-2	TGTGCCAGCAGCTTAGCGACAGGGTCTGGCTACACCTTC	CASSLATGSGYTF
TRBV7-2	TRBD1	few	TRBJ1-1	TGTGCCAGCAGCCTAGACAGGGCTTCTGAAGCTTTCTTT	CASSLDRASEAFF
TRBV7-6	NA	NA	TRBJ2-1	TGTGCCAGCATCCCCTTTAAGGGGTCCTACAATGAGCAGTTCTTC	CASIPFKGSYNEQFF
TRBV7-2	NA	few	TRBJ2-3	TGTGCCAGCAGCTTAGATGGCACAGATACGCAGTATTTT	CASSLDGTDTQYF
TRBV19	NA	NA	TRBJ2-5	TGTGCCAGTAGTCTCCCGGACAGTCAAGAGACCCAGTACTTC	CASSLPDSQETQYF
TRBV29-1	TRBD2	few	TRBJ2-1	TGCAGCGTTGAAGATCCAGCGGGGCATGAGCAGTTCTTC	CSVEDPAGHEQFF
TRBV7-9	NA	few	TRBJ1-6	TGTGCCAGCAGCTTATCAAAGGCGGGTTCACCCCTCCACTTT	CASSLSKAGSPLHF
TRBV9	TRBD1	NA	TRBJ1-6	TGTGCCAGCAAAGGACAGGGTGAATCACCCCTCCACTTT	CASKGQGESPLHF
TRBV25-1	TRBD2	NA	TRBJ2-3	TGTGCCAGCAGTGAAGGCGGGGGGGCCACAGATACGCAGTATTTT	CASSEGGGATDTQYF
TRBV9	NA	once	TRBJ1-3	TGTGCCAGCAGCCCCCGGACAAACTCTGGAAACACCATATATTTT	CASSPRTNSGNTIYF
TRBV2	NA	NA	TRBJ2-5	TGTGCCAGCAGTGCTAGACAGCAAGAGACCCAGTACTTC	CASSARQQETQYF
TRBV2	NA	NA	TRBJ1-1	TGTGCCAGCAGTGAAGAGGGTTTTACGGACACTGAAGCTTTCTTT	CASSEEGFTDTEAFF